This TCR beta chain was sequenced for a study of shared clonotypes between healthy human individuals. Study-level points and caveats: Unshared clonotypes carried lower generation probabilities than those common to all four donors.

How the authors handled the data: ImmunoSEQ output lacked quality scores and full-length reads, limiting matched filtering. Profiled with immunoSEQ multiplex PCR; TCRdb holds only in-frame clones, not every one. That table supplies the V and J calls and clone size; D and trimming were determined from the DNA. Of roughly 2.1 million clones listed, approximately 94% are singletons. Naive CD8 cells lacked CD45RO, underwent positive selection for CCR7 and left out terminally differentiated effector memory CD45RA+ cells. The trim removed 1 base at V and 5 bases at J, leaving 8 bases unmatched. The CDR3 loop spans 17 amino acids. CDR1 is MGHRA, CDR2 YSYEKL, per germline. As concerns this clone: As yet, its antigen is unknown.

This sequence originates from a man aged 18 to 30 in good health. Some clones in this sample may be carry-over from other donors' samples. The V gene is TRBV4-1, the J gene TRBJ2-1; 10 bases align to TRBD2. Sequenced material: naive CD8+ T cells from PBMCs. This CDR3 is CASSQVKGLASNNEQFF. The CDR3 bases are TGCGCCAGCAGCCAAGTAAAGGGACTAGCGTCCAACAATGAGCAGTTCTTC.